This TCR beta chain stems from a study of cytomegalovirus exposure and HLA in healthy donors. Whole-study findings and limits: Among immune exposure information, only CMV serostatus was available. Using the classifier, cytomegalovirus status was reportedly diagnosed with high specificity and sensitivity. It was assumed in the presence/absence analyses that sequencing depth was roughly uniform across donors.

CDR1 MGHRA and CDR2 YSYEKL come from the germline V gene. The V segment lost 3 bases and the J segment 5 bases; nucleotides outside the gene matches: 9. There are 15 residues in the CDR3. In the PCR, 60 Vbeta and 13 Jbeta primers were used. Libraries were prepared by immunoSEQ multiplex PCR; TCRdb keeps only in-frame clonotypes and omits some of them. The sample consists of under 250,000 clones, roughly 80% of them appearing once. Details on this clone: Its antigen remains unidentified.

This chain links TRBV4-1 with TRBJ2-7; 8 positions agree with TRBD1. The material sequenced was PBMCs. The clonotype comes from a male donor in good health and CMV-seronegative. The CDR3 protein is CASSQAPGGPHEQYF. The CDR3 region has the DNA TGCGCCAGCAGCCAGGCACCAGGGGGCCCCCACGAGCAGTACTTC.